This entry lists 32 T cell receptor beta chains sequenced from one sample in a study of blood T cells in healthy people across ages. Sample-barcoded 5' priming and a J-beta primer mix drove a second PCR of about 6 to 12 cycles. TCRdb redid the calling of the 5' RACE reads with MiXCR, one entry per CDR3 protein. This table has about 1.5 million distinct CDR3 sequences, 40% to 45% appearing once. Input material: blood. These receptors came from a woman between 18 and 30 years old in good health.

The CDR3 DNA is TGCAGTGCTTTGCCCCGGGACGGAGTAAGCAATCAGCCCCAGCATTTT. This codes for CSALPRDGVSNQPQHF. The chain is built from TRBV20-1 and TRBJ1-5, with D possibly TRBD1 on 5 matching bases. This CDR3 is built from 16 residues. In germline, CDR1 is DFQATT, CDR2 SNEGSKA (reference sequence). The germline V and J ends were trimmed by 5 bases and 1 base, with 18 bases remaining between them.

V gene TRBV29-1 combines with J gene TRBJ1-2; possible D gene TRBD1, 5 bases. V was clipped by 5 bases and J by 4 bases, with 17 bases between them. CDR1 is SQVTM and CDR2 is ANQGSEA in the germline V gene. The CDR3 length is 14 residues. CDR3 loop: CSVIHLRAPYGYTF. For the CDR3, the DNA is TGCAGCGTTATCCACCTCAGGGCGCCCTATGGCTACACCTTC.

V and J are TRBV7-9 and TRBJ1-1, with a possible D match to TRBD1 (5 bases). Germline loops: CDR1 SEHNR, CDR2 FQNEAQ (reference sequence). Trimming took off 4 bases at V and 1 base at J, with 13 bases between the two ends. The CDR3 runs 15 residues. This CDR3 reads CASSSSFQGNTEAFF. The CDR3 nucleotides read TGTGCCAGCAGCTCCTCCTTCCAGGGGAACACTGAAGCTTTCTTT.

The chain carries TRBV12-3 or TRBV12-4 and TRBJ1-5, with D possibly being TRBD1 (6 bases). V was pared by 6 bases and J by 3 bases, with 12 bases between. This CDR3 is built from 14 residues. For the CDR3, the DNA is TGTGCCAGCAGCTGGGGGGGCTCCAATCAGCCCCAGCATTTT. Its translation: CASSWGGSNQPQHF.

About this clonotype: Because the CDR3 is missing its conserved closing phenylalanine or tryptophan, this is likely a read error. This chain links TRBV20-1 with TRBJ2-4; the match to TRBD1 covers 9 bases. There are 16 residues in the CDR3. V gave up 6 bases and J gave up 2 bases; unmatched junction bases: 11. Looked up from germline, CDR1 is DFQATT and CDR2 is SNEGSKA (reference sequence). The CDR3 loop reads CSAKTRDRETKNIQYS. In DNA form, the CDR3 reads TGCAGTGCAAAGACCCGGGACAGGGAAACCAAAAACATTCAGTACTCC.

This chain uses TRBV7-8 with TRBJ2-3, with 9 bases that match TRBD2. Germline V gene data show CDR1 as SGHVS and CDR2 as FQNEAQ. CDR3 length: 16 amino acids. Losses at the gene ends were 1 base for V and 3 bases for J; bases not matched to a gene: 5. The CDR3 loop is CASSLGGGATTDTQYF. The CDR3 DNA reads as TGTGCCAGCAGCTTAGGCGGGGGGGCCACTACAGATACGCAGTATTTT. Full variable domain (remainder filled in from reference TRBV7-8 and TRBJ2-3): GAGVSQSPRYKVAKRGQDVALRCDPISGHVSLFWYQQALGQGPEFLTYFQNEAQLDKSGLPSDRFFAERPEGSVSTLKIQRTQQEDSAVYLCASSLGGGATTDTQYFGPGTRLTVL.

This chain uses TRBV12-3 or TRBV12-4 with TRBJ1-2, with D possibly being TRBD1 (5 bases). V lost 1 base, J lost 7 bases, and 7 bases lay in between. This CDR3 is built from 12 residues. This CDR3 reads CASSLVGRGYTF. The CDR3 coding sequence is TGTGCCAGCAGTTTAGTGGGACGTGGCTACACCTTC.

This chain joins TRBV5-1 and TRBJ2-7; either TRBD1 or TRBD2 may fit D (5 bases each). The J call is in doubt because the DNA end fits TRBJ2-5 better. CDR1 and CDR2 (germline): SGHRS, YFSETQ. CDR3 length: 14 amino acids. The CDR3 loop is CASSSGHREETQYF. The CDR3 nucleotides are TGCGCCAGCAGCTCGGGGCATAGGGAAGAGACCCAGTACTTC.

This clonotype was found a few times. This chain uses TRBV12-3 or TRBV12-4 with TRBJ1-2; D not resolved. This CDR3 is 15 amino acids long. V shed 6 bases and J shed 4 bases, with 18 bases lying between them. The CDR3, as DNA: TGTGCCAGCAGCCCTTTATCCAACTTGATCTATGGCTACACCTTC. Its translation is CASSPLSNLIYGYTF.

This clonotype turned up a few times. CDR3 amino acids: CASSLAPPSPSAIRTDTQYF. The DNA for the CDR3 is TGTGCCAGCAGCTTAGCGCCCCCCTCCCCTAGCGCAATCCGCACAGATACGCAGTATTTT. This rearrangement joins TRBV7-2 to TRBJ2-3; weak D call: TRBD2 (6 bases). Per germline, CDR1 SGHTA and CDR2 FQGNSA. CDR3 length: 20 amino acids. Trimming removed 0 bases from V and 1 base from J, with 23 bases in between.

This sequence joins TRBV28 and TRBJ1-1; unclear D gene. The CDR3 is made up of 14 amino acids. Per germline, CDR1 MDHEN and CDR2 SYDVKM. V lost 10 bases to trimming and J lost 1 base, with 16 bases between them. CDR3 sequence reads: CATTAGITNTEAFF. In DNA form, the CDR3 reads TGTGCCACAACGGCGGGGATTACGAACACTGAAGCTTTCTTT.

This clonotype has only a few counts. V gene TRBV9 combines with J gene TRBJ1-1, with no clear D. In germline, CDR1 is SGDLS, CDR2 YYNGEE. Trimming took off 0 bases at V and 1 base at J, with 10 bases between the two ends. The CDR3 contains 15 residues. This chain's CDR3 is CASSVVSVGNTEAFF. In nucleotides, the CDR3 is TGTGCCAGCAGCGTAGTCTCAGTTGGGAACACTGAAGCTTTCTTT.

The rearrangement uses TRBV5-1 and TRBJ2-1; TRBD2 agrees at 7 bases. The end of the DNA is better explained by TRBJ2-7, so the J call may be wrong. The CDR3 is made up of 15 amino acids. Germline lookup yields CDR1 SGHRS and CDR2 YFSETQ. The CDR3 is CASRTGDYSYNEQYF. CDR3 in DNA: TGCGCCAGCAGAACCGGGGACTACAGCTACAATGAGCAGTACTTC.

This chain connects TRBV29-1 to TRBJ2-1, with a weak D call TRBD2 (5 bases). The CDR3 is 9 amino acids. V shed 8 bases and J shed 10 bases, with 9 bases lying between them. Germline V gives CDR1 SQVTM, CDR2 ANQGSEA. In DNA form, the CDR3 reads TGCAGCTTCGGCGGGGAGCAGTTCTTC. Its translation is CSFGGEQFF.

This clonotype was counted at least ten times. The chain uses TRBV29-1 and TRBJ1-1; D gene uncertain. CDR3 length equals 12 residues. CDR1 and CDR2 from the germline V gene are SQVTM and ANQGSEA. The germline V and J ends were trimmed by 3 bases and 0 bases, with 5 bases remaining between them. CDR3 DNA sequence: TGCAGCGTTGACAGGATGAACACTGAAGCTTTCTTT. Its protein is CSVDRMNTEAFF.

This clonotype was counted only a few times. The chain is built from TRBV7-9 and TRBJ2-1; 8 bases line up with TRBD2. Trimming cost V 3 bases and J 0 bases; bases outside gene matches: 7. Germline assignment: CDR1 SEHNR and CDR2 FQNEAQ (reference sequence). This CDR3 is built from 17 residues. This CDR3 reads CASSFWFGTSSYNEQFF. CDR3 in DNA: TGTGCCAGCAGCTTTTGGTTCGGGACTAGCTCCTACAATGAGCAGTTCTTC.

This rearrangement joins TRBV20-1 to TRBJ2-7; the D gene could be TRBD1 or TRBD2 (5 bases each). Trimming cost V 3 bases and J 4 bases, with 16 bases left between them. The germline gives CDR1 DFQATT, CDR2 SNEGSKA (reference sequence). This CDR3 is 14 amino acids long. As DNA, the CDR3 is TGCAGTGCTAGGGCAGGTGGGGGATTTTACGAGCAGTACTTC. Its translation is CSARAGGGFYEQYF.

This chain uses TRBV2 with TRBJ1-2; tentative D call: TRBD1 (5 bases). V was pared by 2 bases and J by 0 bases, with 10 bases between. Germline V gives CDR1 SNHLY, CDR2 FYNNEI. The CDR3 is made up of 15 amino acids. DNA for the CDR3: TGTGCCAGCAGTGAATTCGGGGCTACTAACTATGGCTACACCTTC. Amino acids: CASSEFGATNYGYTF.

This clonotype appeared once. This chain joins TRBV7-8 and TRBJ2-3, with 10 bases aligning to TRBD1. The CDR3 is made up of 18 amino acids. V shed 0 bases, J shed 5 bases, and the junction held 11 bases outside the gene matches. Germline loops: CDR1 SGHVS, CDR2 FQNEAQ. In DNA, the CDR3 is TGTGCCAGCAGCTTAGCGTTTTGGGACAGGGGTCGTCGAGATACGCAGTATTTT. It yields the protein CASSLAFWDRGRRDTQYF.

This clonotype has more than one count but fewer than ten. The chain couples TRBV4-2 to TRBJ1-1, with D perhaps matching TRBD1 (5 bases). The CDR3 runs to 14 residues. Trimming pared 0 bases from V and 3 bases from J, leaving 8 bases between. Germline values: CDR1 LGHNA, CDR2 YNFKEQ. The CDR3 nucleotides read TGTGCCAGCAGCCAAGAATCCAGGGACACTGAAGCTTTCTTT. It translates to CASSQESRDTEAFF.

Worth noting for this clonotype: One junction end disagrees with the germline gene, perhaps due to a read error. CDR3 protein: CASRQGEGFTDTQYF. The CDR3 DNA follows: TGCGCCAGCAGACAAGGTGAAGGGTTCACAGATACGCAGTATTTT. The gene calls are TRBV4-1 and TRBJ2-3; no firm D call. Germline loops: CDR1 MGHRA, CDR2 YSYEKL. CDR3 length equals 15 residues.

V gene TRBV12-3 or TRBV12-4 combines with J gene TRBJ2-5, with TRBD2 identical over 8 bases. The better agreement between TRBJ2-7 and the DNA end casts doubt on the J call. This CDR3 contains 14 residues. CDR3 in DNA: TGTGCCAGCAGTTCACAAGCGGGGGTAGACGAGCAGTACTTC. Its translation: CASSSQAGVDEQYF.

This CDR3 is CASSDPGGGTEAFF. The CDR3 DNA reads as TGTGCCAGCAGTGACCCGGGAGGGGGCACTGAAGCTTTCTTT. The chain recombines TRBV2 with TRBJ1-1; D is perhaps TRBD1 (6 bases). The ends were cut back, 3 bases at V and 4 bases at J, with 12 bases in the middle. Germline-derived CDR1 and CDR2 are SNHLY and FYNNEI. The CDR3 is 14 residues long.

Only a few counts were recorded for this clonotype. The gene calls are TRBV7-9 and TRBJ1-5; 7 bases line up with TRBD1. There are 15 residues in the CDR3. The V gene end was trimmed by 3 bases and the J gene end by 5 bases; junction bases not matched to a gene: 7. In germline, CDR1 is SEHNR, CDR2 FQNEAQ (reference sequence). The CDR3 is CASSLVTGEDQPQHF. Written as DNA, the CDR3 is TGTGCCAGCAGCTTGGTTACAGGGGAAGATCAGCCCCAGCATTTT.

This clonotype came up a few times. For the CDR3, the DNA is TGCGCCAGCAGCCAAGATATCAGGGTGACCTACGAGCAGTACTTC. It is translated as CASSQDIRVTYEQYF. The chain couples TRBV4-3 to TRBJ2-7; D might be TRBD1 (5 bases). The V and J ends lost 0 bases and 2 bases respectively, with 11 bases between them. Germline lookup yields CDR1 LGHNA and CDR2 YSLEER. The CDR3 has 15 amino acids.

The rearrangement links TRBV4-1 to TRBJ2-7; 7 bases line up with TRBD1. Gene TRBJ2-5 matches the end of the DNA better, so the J call may be wrong. CDR1 is MGHRA and CDR2 is YSYEKL in the germline V gene. The CDR3 is 16 residues long. In DNA form, the CDR3 reads TGCGCCAGCAGCCAAGTAGTGGAAGGGGGCATGGAGACCCAGTACTTC. Translated, it gives CASSQVVEGGMETQYF.

This chain connects TRBV3-1 to TRBJ2-7; tentatively, D is TRBD2 (6 bases). The CDR3 has 14 amino acids. Germline V CDR1 and CDR2: LGHDT, YNNKEL (reference sequence). V gave up 4 bases and J gave up 2 bases, with 12 bases separating them. CDR3 DNA: TGTGCCAGCAGCCCGACTAGTCCAACCTACGAGCAGTACTTC. It yields the protein CASSPTSPTYEQYF.

This chain connects TRBV20-1 to TRBJ2-7; D gene uncertain. The ends were cut back, 5 bases at V and 3 bases at J, with 14 bases in the middle. CDR1 is DFQATT, CDR2 SNEGSKA, per germline (reference sequence). The length of the CDR3 is 13 residues. The CDR3 spells CSADPESFYEQYF. The CDR3 DNA sequence: TGCAGTGCTGACCCTGAGTCCTTCTACGAGCAGTACTTC.

V usage is TRBV20-1 and J usage is TRBJ2-7; no reliable D call. V dropped 6 bases and J dropped 2 bases, with 8 bases sitting between them. Germline V gene data show CDR1 as DFQATT and CDR2 as SNEGSKA (reference sequence). CDR3 length: 11 amino acids. For the CDR3, the DNA is TGCAGTGCCGCCCTTACCTACGAGCAGTACTTC. Translating it yields CSAALTYEQYF.

This clonotype was seen ten or more times. The chain couples TRBV10-3 to TRBJ2-1; D is undetermined. Germline CDR1 ENHRY, CDR2 SYGVKD. The CDR3 has 10 amino acids. V lost 10 bases, J lost 5 bases, and 6 bases lay in between. The CDR3, as DNA: TGTGCCACCCAAAACAATGAGCAGTTCTTC. This codes for CATQNNEQFF.

This clonotype has a handful of counts. V usage is TRBV6-6 and J usage is TRBJ2-1; 9 positions agree with TRBD1. Per the germline V gene, CDR1 is MNHNY and CDR2 is SVGAGI (reference sequence). There are 14 residues in the CDR3. Trimming took 6 bases from V and 3 from J; bases not matched to a gene: 3. CDR3 region: CASRKTGGYNEQFF. CDR3 bases: TGTGCCAGCAGAAAGACAGGGGGCTACAATGAGCAGTTCTTC.

This chain connects TRBV4-3 to TRBJ1-3; D unclear. Between the trimmed V and J ends, which lost 1 base and 3 bases, there was a span of 10 bases. Germline loops: CDR1 LGHNA, CDR2 YSLEER. The CDR3 runs to 15 residues. The CDR3 loop reads CASSQGTGRGNTIYF. DNA of the CDR3: TGCGCCAGCAGCCAAGGTACCGGTCGTGGAAACACCATATATTTT.